These 11 T cell receptor beta chains were all obtained from the same sample, sequenced in a study of yellow fever vaccine responses in identical twins. One entry per CDR3 protein results from TCRdb running MiXCR on the RT-PCR reads. The sample contains under 1,000 distinct CDR3 sequences, roughly 80% of which appear only once. The starting material was T cells from blood (PBMCs), unsorted or a sorted subset (not recorded which), obtained before or after yellow fever vaccination (not recorded which). Receptors originate from a female donor who received the yellow fever vaccine.

The V gene is TRBV27, the J gene TRBJ2-7; D might be TRBD1 (6 bases). Trimming left V 5 bases short and J 6 bases short, with 14 bases between. The CDR3 loop spans 13 amino acids. Germline V gives CDR1 MNHEY, CDR2 SMNVEV (reference sequence). This CDR3 is CASSLRTVGEQYF. The CDR3 region has the DNA TGTGCCAGCAGTCTCCGGACAGTAGGCGAGCAGTACTTC.

The chain carries TRBV7-9 and TRBJ2-7; D possibly corresponds to TRBD1 (5 bases). Germline loops: CDR1 SEHNR, CDR2 FQNEAQ (reference sequence). The V and J ends lost 5 bases and 2 bases respectively, with 10 bases between them. This CDR3 contains 13 residues. CDR3 bases: TGTGCCAGCAGCATTGACAGACCCTACGAGCAGTACGTC. Its translation is CASSIDRPYEQYV.

The chain is built from TRBV12-3 or TRBV12-4 and TRBJ1-6; no firm D call. V lost 1 base to trimming and J lost 0 bases, with 7 bases between them. This CDR3 has 16 residues. As DNA, the CDR3 is TGTGCCAGCAGTTTAGGGGGTAGCTCCTATAATTCACCCCTCCACTTT. As protein: CASSLGGSSYNSPLHF.

This clonotype was detected once. The chain employs TRBV14 and TRBJ2-5; 8 positions match TRBD1. The CDR3 covers 15 residues. Germline CDR1 is SGHDN and CDR2 is FVKESK. Trimming took 4 bases from V and 0 from J; bases not matched to a gene: 4. The DNA of the CDR3 is TGTGCCAGCAGCCGGAGACAGGGGAACCAAGAGACCCAGTACTTC. It translates to CASSRRQGNQETQYF.

Only one count was recorded for this clonotype. This sequence joins TRBV2 and TRBJ2-3; D is possibly TRBD2 (6 bases). Deletions cut 8 bases from V and 0 bases from J, with 15 bases between. The CDR3 is made up of 15 amino acids. CDR1 SNHLY and CDR2 FYNNEI come from the germline V gene. The CDR3 coding sequence is TGTGCCAGCCCCCCTAGCGCACCTAGCACAGATACGCAGTATTTT. Translating it yields CASPPSAPSTDTQYF.

This clonotype is labeled large. The CDR3 nucleotides are TGCGCCAGCAGCCAAGTTTCAGACCTTAATTCACCCCTCCACTTT. This encodes CASSQVSDLNSPLHF. The chain combines TRBV4-3 with TRBJ1-6; D gene unclear. The V end lost 1 base, the J end lost 6 bases, and 10 bases lay between the germline ends. This CDR3 comprises 15 residues. Germline-derived CDR1 and CDR2 are LGHNA and YSLEER.

This clonotype came up a few times. The V call is TRBV5-6, the J call TRBJ2-2; D not resolved. Trimming cost V 0 bases and J 5 bases, with 5 bases left between them. This CDR3 has 13 residues. Germline-derived CDR1 and CDR2 are SGHDT and YYEEEE. This chain's CDR3 is CASSLGDTGELFF. In DNA, the CDR3 is TGTGCCAGCAGCTTGGGGGATACCGGGGAGCTGTTTTTT.

The chain is built from TRBV11-2 and TRBJ2-1; D call uncertain. V dropped 5 bases and J dropped 1 base, with 12 bases sitting between them. The CDR3 length is 15 residues. Germline V lookup: CDR1 SGHAT, CDR2 FQNNGV. The DNA for the CDR3 is TGTGCCAGCAGCGGCCGGTTTAGTTCCTACAATGAGCAGTTCTTC. Translating gives CASSGRFSSYNEQFF. The full variable domain, with the rest looked up from reference TRBV11-2 and TRBJ2-1, is EAGVAQSPRYKIIEKRQSVAFWCNPISGHATLYWYQQILGQGPKLLIQFQNNGVVDDSQLPKDRFSAERLKGVDSTLKIQPAKLEDSAVYLCASSGRFSSYNEQFFGPGTRLTVL.

The V and J genes are TRBV14 and TRBJ2-1; no firm D call. V shed 4 bases and J shed 9 bases, with 10 bases lying between them. CDR1 and CDR2 (germline): SGHDN, FVKESK. The CDR3 runs to 12 residues. The CDR3 sequence: CASSLTAGEQFF. The CDR3 region has the DNA TGTGCCAGCAGCCTCACAGCAGGTGAGCAGTTCTTC.

The rearrangement joins TRBV6-5 to TRBJ1-5; maybe TRBD1 (5 bases). The germline gives CDR1 MNHEY, CDR2 SVGAGI. The length of the CDR3 is 13 residues. Trimming removed 4 bases at V and 3 bases at J, with 7 bases between. Here the CDR3 DNA reads TGTGCCAGCAGTTCGGGGCCCAATCAGCCCCAGCATTTT. This encodes CASSSGPNQPQHF.

The chain joins TRBV11-1 to TRBJ2-3; D possibly matches TRBD1 or TRBD2 (6 bases each). Per germline, CDR1 SGHAT and CDR2 FQDESV (reference sequence). This CDR3 spans 15 amino acids. Trimming took 8 bases from V and 5 from J, leaving 20 bases between them. CDR3 amino acids: CASPRVRGRGDTQYF. The DNA of the CDR3 is TGTGCCAGCCCCCGCGTCCGGGGGCGGGGAGATACGCAGTATTTT.